Shown below are 24 T cell receptor beta chains from a single sample sequenced in a study of blood T cell repertoires in COVID-19. Measured with immunoSEQ multiplex PCR; TCRdb has only the in-frame clones, and not every one. The table lists approximately 460,000 clones, 89% of them singletons. The specimen sequenced was peripheral blood. These receptors were obtained from a man between 18 and 35 years old with COVID-19, enrolled during active disease.

The chain uses TRBV19 and TRBJ1-1, with D maybe TRBD1 (5 bases). The V end lost 4 bases, the J end lost 1 base, and 19 bases lay between the germline ends. CDR1 and CDR2 from the germline V gene are LNHDA and SQIVND (reference sequence). The CDR3 has 17 amino acids. The chain's CDR3 is CASSTQAGGRGNTEAFF. DNA for the CDR3: TGTGCCAGTAGTACACAGGCAGGCGGGCGGGGGAACACTGAAGCTTTCTTT.

The chain is built from TRBV5-8 and TRBJ2-2, with 7 bases aligning to TRBD1. With V trimmed by 1 base and J by 6 bases, 3 bases remained unmatched. The CDR3 length is 14 residues. Germline V lookup: CDR1 SGHTS, CDR2 YDEGEE. CDR3 in amino acids: CASSLSQGAGELFF. CDR3 DNA sequence: TGTGCCAGCAGCTTGAGTCAGGGGGCCGGGGAGCTGTTTTTT.

V gene TRBV11-2 combines with J gene TRBJ1-2; D remains unclear. The V end was cut by 5 bases, the J end by 5 bases, with 21 bases between. Per the germline V gene, CDR1 is SGHAT and CDR2 is FQNNGV. The CDR3 runs to 16 residues. The CDR3 reads CASSPLLRGRGYGYTF. The DNA for the CDR3 is TGTGCCAGCAGCCCCCTTCTTCGGGGTCGCGGTTATGGCTACACCTTC.

The chain employs TRBV29-1 and TRBJ1-5; the match to TRBD1 covers 7 bases. The CDR3 runs to 17 residues. CDR1 and CDR2 (germline): SQVTM, ANQGSEA. J lost 2 bases, V lost 0 bases, and 10 bases had no gene match. The CDR3 DNA reads as TGCAGCGTTGAAGACCCTAAGACAGGGTCGGGCAATCAGCCCCAGCATTTT. Translating it yields CSVEDPKTGSGNQPQHF.

The V call is TRBV10-3, the J call TRBJ2-2; D gene unclear. CDR1 is ENHRY and CDR2 is SYGVKD in the germline V gene. V was cut by 0 bases and J by 5 bases, with 7 bases left in between. The CDR3 is 14 amino acids. CDR3 amino acids: CAISESTLTGELFF. CDR3 nucleotides: TGTGCCATCAGTGAGTCTACCCTAACCGGGGAGCTGTTTTTT.

J is TRBJ2-2 and V is TRBV7-9; TRBD2 matches 9 bases. The length of the CDR3 is 17 residues. Trimming took 3 bases from V and 3 from J; bases not matched to a gene: 8. CDR1 is SEHNR, CDR2 FQNEAQ, per germline (reference sequence). The CDR3 here is CASSFPSRLADTGELFF. CDR3 coding DNA: TGTGCCAGCAGCTTCCCCTCAAGACTAGCGGACACCGGGGAGCTGTTTTTT.

The chain employs TRBV6-1 and TRBJ2-1; D call uncertain. Germline values: CDR1 MNHNS, CDR2 SASEGT. The ends were cut back, 1 base at V and 4 bases at J, with 17 bases in the middle. This CDR3 spans 17 amino acids. The CDR3 DNA is TGTGCCAGCAGTGAAGTAGGTGGGCAAAAGCCTTACAATGAGCAGTTCTTC. Translating it yields CASSEVGGQKPYNEQFF.

The V call is TRBV7-8, the J call TRBJ2-6, with a tentative D call TRBD2 (5 bases). The germline V gene encodes CDR1 SGHVS and CDR2 FQNEAQ. The CDR3 spans 16 residues. Between the trimmed V and J ends, which lost 2 bases and 3 bases, there was a span of 11 bases. CDR3 in DNA: TGTGCCAGCAGCTTACTCGGGGATTATGGGGCCAACGTCCTGACTTTC. It yields the protein CASSLLGDYGANVLTF.

The chain joins TRBV7-8 to TRBJ1-1; the D gene is possibly TRBD1 (6 bases). The CDR3 totals 14 residues. From germline, CDR1 is SGHVS and CDR2 FQNEAQ. V was cut by 3 bases and J by 4 bases, with 12 bases left in between. CDR3: CASSLAGEGTEAFF. CDR3 nucleotide sequence: TGTGCCAGCAGCTTGGCAGGGGAGGGCACTGAAGCTTTCTTT.

This sequence joins TRBV7-2 and TRBJ2-5, with 7 bases identical to TRBD1. Germline V gives CDR1 SGHTA, CDR2 FQGNSA. The length of the CDR3 is 16 residues. Germline trimming cut 5 bases from V and 4 bases from J; bases unmatched to any gene: 13. CDR3 bases: TGTGCCAGCAGCCCCCTACGAGGGGGCCGAGCAGAGACCCAGTACTTC. Protein sequence: CASSPLRGGRAETQYF.

V and J are TRBV5-5 and TRBJ2-4, with TRBD1 identical over 7 bases. The V gene's germline CDR1 is SGHKS and CDR2 YYEKEE (reference sequence). The CDR3 extends over 15 amino acids. J was trimmed by 3 bases and V by 4 bases; bases with no gene match: 7. This CDR3 is CASSLTGLGKNIQYF. The CDR3 region has the DNA TGTGCCAGCAGCCTGACAGGGCTGGGCAAAAACATTCAGTACTTC.

The V and J genes are TRBV6-5 and TRBJ2-2, with no clear D. Per germline, CDR1 MNHEY and CDR2 SVGAGI. V lost 6 bases, J lost 7 bases, and 9 bases lay in between. The CDR3 runs to 12 residues. The CDR3 sequence is CASRLLVGELFF. CDR3 coding DNA: TGTGCCAGCAGACTACTGGTCGGGGAGCTGTTTTTT.

This clone was seen once. The CDR3 loop reads CASRTGGDEQFF. CDR3 bases: TGTGCCAGCAGGACTGGCGGTGATGAGCAGTTCTTC. J is TRBJ2-1 and V is TRBV18, with D possibly TRBD2 on 5 matching bases. The CDR3 has 12 residues. CDR1 and CDR2 (germline): KGHSH, LQKENI. Trimming stripped 8 bases from V and 8 bases from J, with 13 bases between.

The rearrangement joins TRBV29-1 to TRBJ1-4, with D possibly TRBD1 on 5 matching bases. The V end lost 6 bases, the J end lost 5 bases, and 10 bases lay between the germline ends. The CDR3 has 12 amino acids. Germline loops: CDR1 SQVTM, CDR2 ANQGSEA. The CDR3 DNA is TGCAGCGTGATGGGGGGGAATGAAAAACTGTTTTTT. It encodes CSVMGGNEKLFF. The full variable domain, in which reference TRBV29-1 and TRBJ1-4 provide the parts outside the CDR3, is SAVISQKPSRDICQRGTSLTIQCQVDSQVTMMFWYRQQPGQSLTLIATANQGSEATYESGFVIDKFPISRPNLTFSTLTVSNMSPEDSSIYLCSVMGGNEKLFFGSGTQLSVL.

CDR3 sequence (DNA): TGTGCCAGTAGTCCGGGGACAGCCGAGCAGTACTTC. Residues: CASSPGTAEQYF. The chain recombines TRBV19 with TRBJ2-7, with TRBD1 identical over 7 bases. The CDR3 has 12 residues. The V segment lost 5 bases and the J segment 6 bases; nucleotides outside the gene matches: 4. Germline V gives CDR1 LNHDA, CDR2 SQIVND (reference sequence).

This clone appeared a few times. The DNA of the CDR3 is TGCGCCAGCAGCGGGGAGGGCCGAAGCTCCTACAATGAGCAGTTCTTC. Translation: CASSGEGRSSYNEQFF. The rearrangement joins TRBV5-1 to TRBJ2-1, with TRBD2 matching over 7 bases. Trimming at V came to 4 bases and at J to 0 bases, leaving 7 bases not matched to a gene. This CDR3 region has 16 residues. In germline, CDR1 is SGHRS, CDR2 YFSETQ.

The V call is TRBV5-1, the J call TRBJ1-6; D is possibly TRBD1 (6 bases). V gave up 0 bases and J gave up 7 bases, with 8 bases separating them. CDR1 SGHRS and CDR2 YFSETQ come from the germline V gene. CDR3 length: 14 residues. CDR3 residues: CASSLVQGNSPLHF. CDR3 coding DNA: TGCGCCAGCAGCTTGGTTCAGGGGAATTCACCCCTCCACTTT.

The chain combines TRBV4-1 with TRBJ2-7, with 9 bases identical to TRBD2. Per the germline V gene, CDR1 is MGHRA and CDR2 is YSYEKL. V lost 2 bases and J lost 6; bases outside the gene matches: 5. There are 14 residues in the CDR3. The CDR3 reads CASSQRGRAAEQYF. CDR3 in DNA: TGCGCCAGCAGCCAACGCGGGAGGGCCGCCGAGCAGTACTTC.

The gene calls are TRBV19 and TRBJ2-7; 11 nucleotides agree with TRBD2. With V trimmed by 6 bases and J by 4 bases, 17 bases remained unmatched. The CDR3 has 18 residues. Germline CDR1 and CDR2: LNHDA and SQIVND (reference sequence). The CDR3 region has the DNA TGTGCCAGTAGCCCTCTTAGCGGGAGGGCCCTTTCCTTATACGAGCAGTACTTC. Protein: CASSPLSGRALSLYEQYF. The full variable domain, its missing parts supplied by reference TRBV19 and TRBJ2-7, is DGGITQSPKYLFRKEGQNVTLSCEQNLNHDAMYWYRQDPGQGLRLIYYSQIVNDFQKGDIAEGYSVSREKKESFPLTVTSAQKNPTAFYLCASSPLSGRALSLYEQYFGPGTRLTVT.

V and J are TRBV19 and TRBJ2-3; TRBD1 aligns across 9 bases. This CDR3 contains 14 residues. After removal of 3 bases from V and 5 bases from J, the junction contained 3 bases not matched to a gene. CDR1 and CDR2 from the germline V gene are LNHDA and SQIVND (reference sequence). The CDR3 nucleotides read TGTGCCAGTAGTATCGGGACAGGGTTAGATACGCAGTATTTT. Its translation: CASSIGTGLDTQYF.

This clone was picked up one time. This sequence joins TRBV6-2 or TRBV6-3 and TRBJ1-5; D is ambiguous. The CDR3 loop spans 17 amino acids. CDR1 is MNHEY and CDR2 is SVGEGT in the germline V gene. V was pared by 0 bases and J by 0 bases, with 12 bases between. CDR3 region: CASSYSRVGVSNQPQHF. The CDR3 nucleotides are TGTGCCAGCAGTTACTCGAGGGTCGGGGTTAGCAATCAGCCCCAGCATTTT.

This chain uses TRBV3-1 (or the pseudogene TRBV3-2) with TRBJ2-1, with 7 bases aligning to TRBD2. This CDR3 is built from 16 residues. The V segment lost 1 base and the J segment 3 bases; nucleotides outside the gene matches: 6. Germline CDR1 and CDR2: LGHDT and YNNKEL (reference sequence). Written as DNA, the CDR3 is TGTGCCAGCAGCCAAGCGGGCGGGAGCGTCTACAATGAGCAGTTCTTC. It translates to CASSQAGGSVYNEQFF.

This clone was counted between two and nine times. The chain joins TRBV11-2 to TRBJ1-4; 7 nucleotides match TRBD1. Germline values: CDR1 SGHAT, CDR2 FQNNGV. The CDR3 has 17 residues. With V trimmed by 8 bases and J by 0 bases, 12 bases remained unmatched. This CDR3 reads CASSNFQRGPTNEKLFF. CDR3 in DNA: TGTGCCAGCTCCAACTTTCAGAGGGGGCCAACTAATGAAAAACTGTTTTTT.

This clone was recorded only once. J is TRBJ1-1 and V is TRBV5-6, with a possible D match to TRBD1 (6 bases). Between the trimmed V and J ends, which lost 3 bases and 5 bases, there was a span of 20 bases. There are 16 residues in the CDR3. Germline V gene lookup returns CDR1 SGHDT and CDR2 YYEEEE. The CDR3 loop is CASSSNALTGTTEAFF. CDR3 in DNA: TGTGCCAGCAGCTCCAACGCCCTCACAGGGACAACTGAAGCTTTCTTT.